The clone carrying this T cell receptor beta chain was detected only once. The sample originates from a study of control samples from healthy donors and cancer patients. The method was immunoSEQ multiplex PCR; TCRdb's version includes in-frame clones alone and lacks a portion of them. This sample has 75,000 to 100,000 clones; roughly four fifths occur once, and the top ten carry more than 1.5%. The V end was cut by 2 bases, the J end by 5 bases, with 15 bases between. Germline CDR1 and CDR2: MNHEY and SVGAGI. The CDR3 has 15 amino acids. This rearrangement joins TRBV6-5 to TRBJ2-5, with D possibly TRBD2 on 7 matching bases. Sample: blood. The origin of this receptor is a man aged 55 to 69 in good health. The DNA of the CDR3 is TGTGCCAGCAGTTACCGGGGGGCAGTTACGGAGACCCAGTACTTC. It translates to CASSYRGAVTETQYF.